The 22 T cell receptor beta chains below were found in one sample sequenced in a study of fetal regulatory T cell absence and autoimmunity. Assay: immunoSEQ multiplex PCR; the TCRdb copy retains only in-frame clones and omits some. Of 95,000 or so clones in the sample, about 78% were seen once. Sequenced input: pancreas tissue. Every receptor here comes from a male donor with IPEX syndrome.

The chain uses TRBV27 and TRBJ1-2, with a possible D match to TRBD1 (5 bases). The germline V and J ends were trimmed by 2 bases and 0 bases, with 7 bases remaining between them. The V gene's germline CDR1 is MNHEY and CDR2 SMNVEV (reference sequence). The CDR3 loop spans 14 amino acids. The CDR3 DNA follows: TGTGCCAGCAGTTTACGACAGCCTAACTATGGCTACACCTTC. Residues: CASSLRQPNYGYTF.

V usage is TRBV6-4 and J usage is TRBJ2-7; the D is unclear. This CDR3 region has 16 residues. Trimming removed 0 bases from V and 5 bases from J, with 17 bases in between. The germline CDR1 and CDR2 sequences are MRHNA and SNTAGT. CDR3 sequence reads: CASSDSPPDPWDEQYF. CDR3 sequence (DNA): TGTGCCAGCAGTGACTCGCCCCCGGACCCTTGGGACGAGCAGTACTTC.

V gene TRBV5-1 combines with J gene TRBJ1-3; 7 nucleotides align to TRBD1. Germline CDR1 reads SGHRS; CDR2 reads YFSETQ. Trimming took 4 bases from V and 4 from J; bases not matched to a gene: 8. There are 15 residues in the CDR3. In nucleotides, the CDR3 is TGCGCCAGCAGCATCACACAGGGGTGGGGAAACACCATATATTTT. Translation gives CASSITQGWGNTIYF.

V gene TRBV7-6 combines with J gene TRBJ1-1, with D possibly matching TRBD1 (5 bases). CDR3 length: 14 residues. The germline gives CDR1 SGHVS, CDR2 FNYEAQ. V shed 5 bases and J shed 0 bases, with 10 bases lying between them. The CDR3 bases are TGTGCCAGCAGCAAAGGGGTCCTGAACACTGAAGCTTTCTTT. This codes for CASSKGVLNTEAFF.

CDR3: CASRRAGVWKDTQYF. DNA for the CDR3: TGTGCCAGTAGACGGGCGGGAGTTTGGAAGGATACGCAGTATTTT. The chain couples TRBV19 to TRBJ2-3; TRBD2 matches 7 bases. Trimming removed 6 bases from V and 6 bases from J; junction bases left unmatched: 12. The CDR3 consists of 15 residues. The germline CDR1 and CDR2 sequences are LNHDA and SQIVND (reference sequence). Supplemented by reference TRBV19 and TRBJ2-3, the full variable domain reads DGGITQSPKYLFRKEGQNVTLSCEQNLNHDAMYWYRQDPGQGLRLIYYSQIVNDFQKGDIAEGYSVSREKKESFPLTVTSAQKNPTAFYLCASRRAGVWKDTQYFGPGTRLTVL.

J is TRBJ2-3 and V is TRBV11-1, with 11 bases identical to TRBD2. CDR3 length: 16 amino acids. In germline, CDR1 is SGHAT, CDR2 FQDESV (reference sequence). V shed 2 bases and J 0 bases; nucleotides not matched to a gene: 1. The CDR3 loop reads CASSLRTSGSTDTQYF. The CDR3 DNA follows: TGTGCCAGCAGCTTACGGACTAGCGGGAGCACAGATACGCAGTATTTT.

The chain joins TRBV7-2 to TRBJ2-7, with TRBD2 identical over 7 bases. The CDR3 is 14 amino acids. V lost 4 bases, J lost 5 bases, and 8 bases stayed unmatched. The germline gives CDR1 SGHTA, CDR2 FQGNSA. The CDR3 DNA follows: TGTGCCAGCAGCTGGACTAGGGGAGGAGACGAGCAGTACTTC. Protein product: CASSWTRGGDEQYF.

This chain uses TRBV19 with TRBJ2-1; 10 bases align to TRBD2. The J segment lost 9 bases and the V segment lost 3 bases, leaving 8 bases of the junction unmatched. This CDR3 contains 15 residues. Germline lookup yields CDR1 LNHDA and CDR2 SQIVND (reference sequence). CDR3 sequence: CASSMGLAGVGEQFF. CDR3 nucleotide sequence: TGTGCCAGTAGTATGGGGCTAGCGGGAGTCGGTGAGCAGTTCTTC.

The chain combines TRBV18 with TRBJ1-2, with 7 positions matching TRBD1. The CDR3 consists of 14 residues. V lost 2 bases, J lost 8 bases, and 8 bases stayed unmatched. Germline assignment: CDR1 KGHSH and CDR2 LQKENI. CDR3 DNA: TGTGCCAGCTCACCAGGGACAGCGGGATGGGGCTACACCTTC. It codes for CASSPGTAGWGYTF.

The chain couples TRBV9 to TRBJ2-2, with 11 nucleotides matching TRBD2. Germline lookup yields CDR1 SGDLS and CDR2 YYNGEE. With 4 bases clipped from V and 3 bases from J, the junction kept 8 bases outside the gene matches. The CDR3 is 17 residues long. CDR3 DNA: TGTGCCAGCAGCCCAAAGGTACTAGCGGGAGACACCGGGGAGCTGTTTTTT. It encodes CASSPKVLAGDTGELFF. Variable domain in full (rest from reference TRBV9 and TRBJ2-2): DSGVTQTPKHLITATGQRVTLRCSPRSGDLSVYWYQQSLDQGLQFLIQYYNGEERAKGNILERFSAQQFPDLHSELNLSSLELGDSALYFCASSPKVLAGDTGELFFGEGSRLTVL.

This rearrangement joins TRBV27 to TRBJ2-7; a possible D gene is TRBD2 (6 bases). Germline-derived CDR1 and CDR2 are MNHEY and SMNVEV (reference sequence). V was shortened by 3 bases and J by 6 bases, with 12 bases between the two germline ends. The CDR3 runs to 13 residues. CDR3 region: CASSFSLEGEQYF. The CDR3 DNA sequence: TGTGCCAGCAGTTTTTCCCTGGAGGGCGAGCAGTACTTC.

The chain is built from TRBV4-2 and TRBJ2-1; 14 nucleotides agree with TRBD2. This CDR3 has 15 residues. V dropped 3 bases and J dropped 9; count of bases not matched to a gene: 4. Germline V gene lookup returns CDR1 LGHNA and CDR2 YNFKEQ. Here the CDR3 DNA reads TGTGCCAGCAGCCAGCGACTAGCGGGAGGGAGTGAGCAGTTCTTC. It encodes CASSQRLAGGSEQFF.

The gene calls are TRBV5-1 and TRBJ2-3, with a tentative D call TRBD2 (6 bases). Germline V lookup: CDR1 SGHRS, CDR2 YFSETQ. V was shortened by 0 bases and J by 3 bases, with 14 bases between the two germline ends. This CDR3 region has 16 residues. The CDR3 spells CASSLEDYRWTDTQYF. The CDR3 DNA reads as TGCGCCAGCAGCTTGGAGGACTACAGATGGACAGATACGCAGTATTTT.

This clone was seen a handful of times. The chain joins TRBV11-3 to TRBJ2-7; 8 nucleotides align to TRBD1. From germline, CDR1 is SGHNT and CDR2 YENEEA. This CDR3 is built from 15 residues. The trim removed 2 bases at V and 3 bases at J, leaving 6 bases unmatched. CDR3 loop: CASSLRDRTFYEQYF. The CDR3 nucleotides are TGTGCCAGCAGCTTAAGGGACAGGACCTTCTACGAGCAGTACTTC. The full variable domain, rest sourced from reference TRBV11-3 and TRBJ2-7, is EAGVVQSPRYKIIEKKQPVAFWCNPISGHNTLYWYLQNLGQGPELLIRYENEEAVDDSQLPKDRFSAERLKGVDSTLKIQPAELGDSAVYLCASSLRDRTFYEQYFGPGTRLTVT.

The CDR3 region has the DNA TGCGCCAGCAGCTGGGGACTAGCAGGGACCGGGGAGCTGTTTTTT. Its translation is CASSWGLAGTGELFF. The genes are TRBV5-1 and TRBJ2-2; 9 nucleotides line up with TRBD2. Trimming removed 3 bases from V and 5 bases from J; junction bases left unmatched: 5. The CDR3 is 15 residues long. Per germline, CDR1 SGHRS and CDR2 YFSETQ.

The chain employs TRBV9 and TRBJ2-5; D is uncertain. The CDR3 sequence is 13 residues long. Germline V gene sequence: CDR1 SGDLS, CDR2 YYNGEE. The V end lost 3 bases, the J end lost 2 bases, and 8 bases lay between the germline ends. The CDR3 reads CASSGDPQETQYF. The DNA of the CDR3 is TGTGCCAGCAGCGGAGACCCTCAAGAGACCCAGTACTTC.

This rearrangement joins TRBV29-1 to TRBJ2-3; possible D gene TRBD2, 6 bases. V was trimmed by 8 bases and J by 5 bases, leaving 17 bases between them. The CDR3 sequence is 13 residues long. CDR1 is SQVTM and CDR2 is ANQGSEA in the germline V gene. This CDR3 is CSFRDSWRDTQYF. The CDR3 DNA reads as TGCAGCTTTCGGGACTCCTGGAGAGATACGCAGTATTTT.

This clone was seen a single time. This rearrangement joins TRBV5-1 to TRBJ1-4, with a tentative D call TRBD1 (5 bases). This CDR3 is built from 15 residues. Germline CDR1 and CDR2: SGHRS and YFSETQ. Trimming left V 3 bases short and J 7 bases short, with 16 bases between. The CDR3 DNA is TGCGCCAGCAGCTCCTTATCAGACAGAGCTGAAAAACTGTTTTTT. This translates into CASSSLSDRAEKLFF.

The rearrangement joins TRBV6-5 to TRBJ2-4; 7 positions match TRBD2. V dropped 2 bases and J dropped 6; count of bases not matched to a gene: 4. The CDR3 is 14 residues long. From germline, CDR1 is MNHEY and CDR2 SVGAGI. This CDR3 is CASSYGLGLNIQYF. CDR3 DNA: TGTGCCAGCAGTTACGGACTAGGGTTAAACATTCAGTACTTC.

This clone was seen a few times. V gene TRBV7-9 combines with J gene TRBJ2-7; 7 positions agree with TRBD1. The CDR3 loop spans 14 amino acids. Looked up from germline, CDR1 is SEHNR and CDR2 is FQNEAQ (reference sequence). Unmatched junction bases numbered 6, after V lost 5 bases and J lost 2 bases. As DNA, the CDR3 is TGTGCCAGCAGCCCCGGACAGGACCCCTACGAGCAGTACTTC. Translated, it gives CASSPGQDPYEQYF.

V is TRBV11-3 and J is TRBJ2-3; tentative D call: TRBD2 (5 bases). CDR1 is SGHNT, CDR2 YENEEA, per germline. The CDR3 is 14 residues long. Trimming shortened V by 5 bases and J by 4 bases, and 13 bases separated the two germline ends. CDR3 protein: CASSPGLDPDTQYF. The CDR3 nucleotides are TGTGCCAGCAGCCCAGGACTGGATCCAGATACGCAGTATTTT.

The chain uses TRBV7-2 and TRBJ2-3; D uncertain. CDR1 and CDR2 (germline): SGHTA, FQGNSA. The CDR3 is made up of 16 amino acids. Trimming left V 0 bases short and J 0 bases short, with 10 bases between. The CDR3 loop is CASSLAAFVSTDTQYF. The DNA for the CDR3 is TGTGCCAGCAGCTTAGCAGCGTTCGTTAGCACAGATACGCAGTATTTT.